One and the same sample provided the 32 T cell receptor beta chains below, sequenced in a study of shared clonotypes between healthy human individuals. Sequencing used immunoSEQ multiplex PCR; TCRdb keeps in-frame clones, though not all of them. Among about 1.4 million clones listed, around 95% were seen once. The sequencing input was naive CD4+ T cells sorted from blood. Subset reported: CD45RA+ positively selected. These receptors were collected from a man aged 30 to 39 in good health.

J is TRBJ2-7 and V is TRBV23-1, with D perhaps TRBD1 (5 bases). TRBV23-1 is classed as an ORF, of uncertain function. V was clipped by 6 bases and J by 2 bases, with 14 bases between them. The CDR3 is made up of 14 amino acids. The CDR3 here is CASSRTLHTYEQYF. CDR3 coding DNA: TGCGCCAGCAGCCGGACACTTCACACCTACGAGCAGTACTTC.

This chain uses TRBV7-2 with TRBJ2-3; 7 bases are a match to TRBD1. This CDR3 spans 15 amino acids. V gave up 6 bases and J gave up 1 base; unmatched junction bases: 7. From germline, CDR1 is SGHTA and CDR2 FQGNSA. CDR3 sequence reads: CASSSHQGGTDTQYF. The CDR3 nucleotides read TGTGCCAGCAGTTCACATCAGGGGGGCACAGATACGCAGTATTTT.

The chain has TRBV15 and TRBJ2-2; 9 nucleotides agree with TRBD2. Germline CDR1 is LNHNV and CDR2 is YYDKDF (reference sequence). The CDR3 contains 15 residues. The V and J ends lost 5 bases and 4 bases, in that order; junction bases with no gene match: 5. DNA of the CDR3: TGTGCCACCAGCTTTCGAGCGGGAGGCACCGGGGAGCTGTTTTTT. Its translation is CATSFRAGGTGELFF.

This sequence joins TRBV9 and TRBJ2-2, with D perhaps matching TRBD2 (6 bases). The length of the CDR3 is 18 residues. Germline V gene data show CDR1 as SGDLS and CDR2 as YYNGEE. Trimming stripped 3 bases from V and 0 bases from J, with 18 bases between. CDR3 loop: CASSESPLAHANTGELFF. CDR3 sequence (DNA): TGTGCCAGCAGCGAGTCCCCCCTAGCGCACGCGAACACCGGGGAGCTGTTTTTT.

V gene TRBV28 combines with J gene TRBJ2-7; D call uncertain. The CDR3 runs 12 residues. V dropped 6 bases and J dropped 3 bases, with 9 bases sitting between them. In germline, CDR1 is MDHEN, CDR2 SYDVKM. CDR3 in DNA: TGTGCCAGCAGGTCCCCTAGCTACGAGCAGTACTTC. It specifies CASRSPSYEQYF.

The chain employs TRBV28 and TRBJ2-2; 7 positions agree with TRBD1. CDR3 length: 15 residues. Germline loops: CDR1 MDHEN, CDR2 SYDVKM. V was clipped by 10 bases and J by 6 bases; unmatched bases: 14. The DNA of the CDR3 is TGTGCCACCAATCCGACAGGGAACCTGGCCGGGGAGCTGTTTTTT. As protein: CATNPTGNLAGELFF.

This clone was recorded once. The chain employs TRBV11-2 and TRBJ2-2; 9 bases line up with TRBD2. The germline CDR1 and CDR2 sequences are SGHAT and FQNNGV. The CDR3 is 15 amino acids. J gave up 6 bases and V 5 bases, and 7 bases lay outside the gene matches. The DNA for the CDR3 is TGTGCCAGCAGCCCCCCGGGACTAGCCCCCGGGGAGCTGTTTTTT. Protein: CASSPPGLAPGELFF.

The chain combines TRBV2 with TRBJ2-7; 7 bases are a match to TRBD2. The CDR3 spans 13 residues. Germline V lookup: CDR1 SNHLY, CDR2 FYNNEI. The V and J ends lost 1 base and 7 bases, in that order; junction bases with no gene match: 4. The CDR3 bases are TGTGCCAGCAGTGAAGTGGGAGGGCCTGAGCAGTACTTC. The encoded protein is CASSEVGGPEQYF. The full variable domain, in which reference TRBV2 and TRBJ2-7 provide the parts outside the CDR3, is EPEVTQTPSHQVTQMGQEVILRCVPISNHLYFYWYRQILGQKVEFLVSFYNNEISEKSEIFDDQFSVERPDGSNFTLKIRSTKLEDSAMYFCASSEVGGPEQYFGPGTRLTVT.

This clone was detected once. The V gene is TRBV15, the J gene TRBJ1-3; D not certain. This CDR3 is built from 16 residues. CDR1 is LNHNV, CDR2 YYDKDF, per germline (reference sequence). V gave up 5 bases and J gave up 0 bases, with 14 bases separating them. The CDR3: CATSRAGSNSGNTIYF. The CDR3 DNA sequence: TGTGCCACCAGCCGAGCTGGGTCCAACTCTGGAAACACCATATATTTT.

The CDR3 protein is CASRVAGSSPDTQYF. The CDR3 bases are TGTGCCAGCAGGGTAGCGGGATCCTCCCCAGATACGCAGTATTTT. The chain links TRBV14 to TRBJ2-3; 8 nucleotides agree with TRBD2. The trim removed 6 bases at V and 4 bases at J, leaving 9 bases unmatched. CDR1 and CDR2 (germline): SGHDN, FVKESK. The CDR3 sequence is 15 residues long. The full variable domain, rest sourced from reference TRBV14 and TRBJ2-3, is EAGVTQFPSHSVIEKGQTVTLRCDPISGHDNLYWYRRVMGKEIKFLLHFVKESKQDESGMPNNRFLAERTGGTYSTLKVQPAELEDSGVYFCASRVAGSSPDTQYFGPGTRLTVL.

V is TRBV7-2 and J is TRBJ2-1; D might be TRBD2 (5 bases). Trimming stripped 1 base from V and 8 bases from J, with 21 bases between. CDR3 length equals 17 residues. The germline CDR1 and CDR2 sequences are SGHTA and FQGNSA. CDR3 in amino acids: CASSLGTPRHSAHEQFF. DNA of the CDR3: TGTGCCAGCAGCTTAGGGACTCCTCGTCACTCGGCCCATGAGCAGTTCTTC. Full variable domain (remainder filled in from reference TRBV7-2 and TRBJ2-1): GAGVSQSPSNKVTEKGKDVELRCDPISGHTALYWYRQSLGQGLEFLIYFQGNSAPDKSGLPSDRFSAERTGGSVSTLTIQRTQQEDSAVYLCASSLGTPRHSAHEQFFGPGTRLTVL.

The chain couples TRBV6-6 to TRBJ2-2; 7 bases are a match to TRBD2. Germline V gene sequence: CDR1 MNHNY, CDR2 SVGAGI (reference sequence). This CDR3 region has 14 residues. The V and J ends lost 7 bases and 2 bases, in that order; junction bases with no gene match: 4. In DNA, the CDR3 is TGTGCCAGCACACCTAGCGGAAACACCGGGGAGCTGTTTTTT. It codes for CASTPSGNTGELFF.

The gene calls are TRBV5-1 and TRBJ2-7; D might be TRBD2 (6 bases). CDR1 SGHRS and CDR2 YFSETQ come from the germline V gene. Trimming shortened V by 0 bases and J by 3 bases, and 10 bases separated the two germline ends. The CDR3 extends over 14 amino acids. The CDR3 nucleotides read TGCGCCAGCAGCTTGGGCGGGACGATCTACGAGCAGTACTTC. This codes for CASSLGGTIYEQYF.

J is TRBJ2-3 and V is TRBV18; D possibly uses TRBD1 or TRBD2 (6 bases each). Trimming stripped 3 bases from V and 6 bases from J, with 13 bases between. Germline V CDR1 and CDR2: KGHSH, LQKENI. There are 14 residues in the CDR3. This chain's CDR3 is CASSPGGRWDTQYF. In nucleotides, the CDR3 is TGTGCCAGCTCACCGGGGGGCAGATGGGATACGCAGTATTTT.

V gene TRBV2 combines with J gene TRBJ1-5; D is perhaps TRBD1 (6 bases). Looked up from germline, CDR1 is SNHLY and CDR2 is FYNNEI. This CDR3 contains 15 residues. The V end was cut by 1 base, the J end by 5 bases, with 12 bases between. CDR3 protein: CASSEEGGADQPQHF. Here the CDR3 DNA reads TGTGCCAGCAGTGAAGAGGGGGGGGCCGATCAGCCCCAGCATTTT.

This clone was recorded once. This CDR3 is also generated by other DNA sequences in the sample. The chain links TRBV9 to TRBJ1-2, with TRBD1 as a possible D gene (6 bases). Germline values: CDR1 SGDLS, CDR2 YYNGEE. Trimming took 0 bases from V and 5 from J, leaving 8 bases between them. CDR3 length: 13 amino acids. DNA of the CDR3: TGTGCCAGCAGCGTAGTAGGGGGTTATGGCTACACCTTC. It translates to CASSVVGGYGYTF.

The J gene is TRBJ2-1, the V gene TRBV11-1; 14 bases are a match to TRBD2. The CDR3 runs to 15 residues. The junction had 4 bases not matched to a gene; V was cut back by 5 bases and J by 7 bases. Germline V gene lookup returns CDR1 SGHAT and CDR2 FQDESV (reference sequence). CDR3 sequence: CASSRGTSGSNEQFF. As DNA, the CDR3 is TGTGCCAGCAGCCGCGGGACTAGCGGGAGTAATGAGCAGTTCTTC.

This rearrangement joins TRBV7-9 to TRBJ2-5; D perhaps matches TRBD2 (5 bases). CDR3 size: 16 residues. Germline CDR1 reads SEHNR; CDR2 reads FQNEAQ (reference sequence). V dropped 0 bases and J dropped 4 bases, with 15 bases sitting between them. The CDR3 protein is CASSLAGGGAGETQYF. The CDR3 DNA follows: TGTGCCAGCAGCTTAGCGGGTGGAGGTGCGGGAGAGACCCAGTACTTC.

Concerning this clone itself: A junction boundary mismatches the germline segment, possibly from a read error. The chain combines TRBV10-3 with TRBJ2-2; 13 bases line up with TRBD2. Germline V CDR1 and CDR2: ENHRY, SYGVKD. This CDR3 is built from 14 residues. In DNA, the CDR3 is TGTGCGATCAGAAGGACTAGCGGGAGCCGGGAGCTGTTTTTT. It yields the protein CAIRRTSGSRELFF.

To note about this clone: Compared with germline, one end of the junction differs, possibly owing to a read error. V and J are TRBV19 and TRBJ2-3; 7 bases map to TRBD2. The CDR3 covers 11 residues. Germline loops: CDR1 LNHDA, CDR2 SQIVND (reference sequence). The CDR3 bases are TGTGCCAGTAGCATAGCGGGCGGCCAGTATTTT. Its protein product is CASSIAGGQYF. Full variable domain (rest looked up from reference TRBV19 and TRBJ2-3): DGGITQSPKYLFRKEGQNVTLSCEQNLNHDAMYWYRQDPGQGLRLIYYSQIVNDFQKGDIAEGYSVSREKKESFPLTVTSAQKNPTAFYLCASSIAGGQYFGPGTRLTVL.

The chain couples TRBV19 to TRBJ2-7, with TRBD2 matching 11 bases. There are 16 residues in the CDR3. V trimming: 4 bases; J trimming: 3 bases; junction bases outside the gene matches: 8. CDR1 and CDR2 from the germline V gene are LNHDA and SQIVND (reference sequence). CDR3 in DNA: TGTGCCAGTAGTAAAATTCTAGCGGGAGGTAACTACGAGCAGTACTTC. Protein sequence: CASSKILAGGNYEQYF.

Only one count was recorded for this clone. V and J are TRBV18 and TRBJ2-1, with 11 bases identical to TRBD2. This CDR3 is 17 amino acids long. The ends lost 3 bases at V and 6 bases at J; junction bases unmatched: 10. Germline V CDR1 and CDR2: KGHSH, LQKENI. The CDR3 here is CASSPTTSGVGSNEQFF. CDR3 DNA: TGTGCCAGCTCACCGACGACTAGCGGGGTCGGGTCCAATGAGCAGTTCTTC.

The chain couples TRBV9 to TRBJ2-3; no reliable D call. Trimming took 1 base from V and 6 from J, leaving 6 bases between them. The CDR3 loop spans 12 amino acids. CDR1 and CDR2 from the germline V gene are SGDLS and YYNGEE. The CDR3 region has the DNA TGTGCCAGCAGCGTAAGTTCCGATACGCAGTATTTT. This encodes CASSVSSDTQYF.

The genes are TRBV5-8 and TRBJ1-2; D unresolved. V dropped 5 bases and J dropped 10 bases, with 30 bases sitting between them. This CDR3 is 17 amino acids long. Germline CDR1 SGHTS, CDR2 YDEGEE. The CDR3 DNA is TGTGCCAGCAGTCCCTTTGGGTCCCGTCCTAGAGACGGCGACTACACCTTC. Translated: CASSPFGSRPRDGDYTF.

The chain couples TRBV7-9 to TRBJ2-7; D possibly corresponds to TRBD1 (5 bases). Trimming shortened V by 1 base and J by 2 bases, and 12 bases separated the two germline ends. Germline CDR1 is SEHNR and CDR2 is FQNEAQ (reference sequence). CDR3 size: 15 residues. Here the CDR3 reads CASSLGQINPYEQYF. DNA for the CDR3: TGTGCCAGCAGCTTAGGACAGATTAACCCCTACGAGCAGTACTTC.

Details on this clone: Different DNA sequences within this sample yield the same CDR3. The chain couples TRBV5-1 to TRBJ2-1, with D uncertain. Germline loops: CDR1 SGHRS, CDR2 YFSETQ. The V end lost 0 bases, the J end lost 5 bases, and 3 bases lay between the germline ends. This CDR3 comprises 12 residues. CDR3 nucleotides: TGCGCCAGCAGCTTGGAGGACAATGAGCAGTTCTTC. Translated: CASSLEDNEQFF.

V and J are TRBV18 and TRBJ2-1; weak D call: TRBD2 (5 bases). The V end lost 3 bases, the J end lost 6 bases, and 24 bases lay between the germline ends. Germline V gene data show CDR1 as KGHSH and CDR2 as LQKENI. This CDR3 has 18 residues. Here the CDR3 reads CASSPTSDLSGSRNEQFF. The DNA of the CDR3 is TGTGCCAGCTCACCGACAAGCGACCTGAGTGGGAGTCGCAATGAGCAGTTCTTC.

This chain connects TRBV7-3 to TRBJ2-7; 12 nucleotides agree with TRBD2. CDR3 length equals 14 residues. The V segment lost 5 bases and the J segment 6 bases; nucleotides outside the gene matches: 5. Germline V gene lookup returns CDR1 SGHTA and CDR2 FQGTGA. The CDR3 sequence is CASSPSGRAFEQYF. CDR3 DNA sequence: TGTGCCAGCAGCCCTAGCGGGAGGGCCTTCGAGCAGTACTTC.

This rearrangement joins TRBV5-6 to TRBJ2-7, with TRBD1 matching 9 bases. Germline-derived CDR1 and CDR2 are SGHDT and YYEEEE. The CDR3 consists of 18 residues. Trimming at V came to 3 bases and at J to 3 bases, leaving 16 bases not matched to a gene. The CDR3 spells CASSWGWSGQGVDYEQYF. DNA for the CDR3: TGTGCCAGCAGCTGGGGGTGGTCGGGACAGGGCGTTGACTACGAGCAGTACTTC.

The chain couples TRBV4-1 to TRBJ1-5; D is undetermined. The V gene's germline CDR1 is MGHRA and CDR2 YSYEKL. V was clipped by 1 base and J by 8 bases, with 12 bases between them. The CDR3 has 14 residues. The CDR3 coding sequence is TGCGCCAGCAGCCAAGTGCAGGCTGTCGAGCCCCAGCATTTT. Protein: CASSQVQAVEPQHF.

The chain employs TRBV2 and TRBJ1-5, with D unclear. Germline CDR1 reads SNHLY; CDR2 reads FYNNEI. The CDR3 spans 16 residues. V shed 3 bases and J shed 2 bases, with 14 bases lying between them. The CDR3 sequence: CASSDRLVGRNQPQHF. Here the CDR3 DNA reads TGTGCCAGCAGTGATCGACTAGTCGGTCGCAATCAGCCCCAGCATTTT.

V and J are TRBV28 and TRBJ1-5; 7 bases agree with TRBD1. This CDR3 spans 15 amino acids. Germline trimming cut 5 bases from V and 6 bases from J; bases unmatched to any gene: 10. Germline-derived CDR1 and CDR2 are MDHEN and SYDVKM. The DNA for the CDR3 is TGTGCCAGCAGTCCCCTGGACAGGCTCACTCAGCCCCAGCATTTT. This encodes CASSPLDRLTQPQHF. Using reference TRBV28 and TRBJ1-5 for the parts outside the CDR3, the full variable domain is DVKVTQSSRYLVKRTGEKVFLECVQDMDHENMFWYRQDPGLGLRLIYFSYDVKMKEKGDIPEGYSVSREKKERFSLILESASTNQTSMYLCASSPLDRLTQPQHFGDGTRLSIL.